This passage covers 22 T cell receptor beta chains from one sample sequenced in a study of blood T cell repertoires in COVID-19. Clones were read by immunoSEQ multiplex PCR, and TCRdb kept only the in-frame ones, dropping some. The repertoire holds about 53,000 clones, with about nine tenths as singletons. Sequencing was performed on peripheral blood. The receptors were gathered from an elderly man with acute or convalescent COVID-19.

The chain is built from TRBV6-5 and TRBJ2-7; perhaps TRBD2 as D (7 bases). Germline V gene data show CDR1 as MNHEY and CDR2 as SVGAGI. Trimming took off 8 bases at V and 0 bases at J, with 14 bases between the two ends. The CDR3 length is 14 residues. CDR3 in DNA: TGTGCCAGCGGGGAGGGGGGATCCTCCTACGAGCAGTACTTC. As protein: CASGEGGSSYEQYF.

V and J are TRBV3-1 (or the pseudogene TRBV3-2) and TRBJ1-1; no clear D. This CDR3 spans 14 amino acids. V lost 1 base to trimming and J lost 2 bases, with 8 bases between them. Germline V gene sequence: CDR1 LGHDT, CDR2 YNNKEL (reference sequence). The CDR3 reads CASSQVLSNTEAFF. CDR3 nucleotides: TGTGCCAGCAGCCAAGTGCTGAGTAACACTGAAGCTTTCTTT.

The chain joins TRBV18 to TRBJ2-5, with 9 bases lining up with TRBD1. Looked up from germline, CDR1 is KGHSH and CDR2 is LQKENI. After removal of 2 bases from V and 2 bases from J, the junction contained 9 bases not matched to a gene. The CDR3 runs 17 residues. The CDR3 region has the DNA TGTGCCAGCTCACCATCGATTGGGACAGGGCAGCAAGAGACCCAGTACTTC. Protein product: CASSPSIGTGQQETQYF.

This rearrangement joins TRBV19 to TRBJ1-5; a weak D match, TRBD1 (6 bases). Looked up from germline, CDR1 is LNHDA and CDR2 is SQIVND (reference sequence). CDR3 length equals 15 residues. Trimming left V 4 bases short and J 4 bases short, with 14 bases between. The CDR3, as DNA: TGTGCCAGTAGTAGCCCCTACAGGGCAAATCAGCCCCAGCATTTT. The encoded protein is CASSSPYRANQPQHF.

This sequence joins TRBV9 and TRBJ1-3; tentatively, D is TRBD1 (5 bases). The ends were cut back, 5 bases at V and 9 bases at J, with 15 bases in the middle. The CDR3 totals 13 residues. Per the germline V gene, CDR1 is SGDLS and CDR2 is YYNGEE. For the CDR3, the DNA is TGTGCCAGCAGTATCAATCCGGGGGGCACCATATATTTT. Amino acid sequence: CASSINPGGTIYF. The full variable domain, with the rest looked up from reference TRBV9 and TRBJ1-3, is DSGVTQTPKHLITATGQRVTLRCSPRSGDLSVYWYQQSLDQGLQFLIQYYNGEERAKGNILERFSAQQFPDLHSELNLSSLELGDSALYFCASSINPGGTIYFGEGSWLTVV.

The genes are TRBV16 and TRBJ2-6, with D hard to call. The germline gives CDR1 KGHSY, CDR2 FQNENV. Trimming removed 3 bases at V and 0 bases at J, with 3 bases between. This CDR3 contains 14 residues. In nucleotides, the CDR3 is TGTGCCAGCAGCCAGTACTCTGGGGCCAACGTCCTGACTTTC. It codes for CASSQYSGANVLTF.

The chain combines TRBV9 with TRBJ2-2; 7 nucleotides align to TRBD1. V dropped 0 bases and J dropped 5; count of bases not matched to a gene: 4. Germline V lookup: CDR1 SGDLS, CDR2 YYNGEE. This CDR3 contains 15 residues. The CDR3 loop reads CASSVGGGPTGELFF. The DNA for the CDR3 is TGTGCCAGCAGCGTAGGAGGGGGCCCGACCGGGGAGCTGTTTTTT.

V and J are TRBV6-6 and TRBJ1-5, with a possible D match to TRBD1 (6 bases). CDR1 is MNHNY and CDR2 is SVGAGI in the germline V gene (reference sequence). V was shortened by 6 bases and J by 6 bases, with 15 bases between the two germline ends. This CDR3 contains 14 residues. CDR3 nucleotides: TGTGCCAGCAGCCCCGGGGGGGCCGGTCAGCCCCAGCATTTT. Its protein product is CASSPGGAGQPQHF.

The chain couples TRBV18 to TRBJ2-5; 9 nucleotides align to TRBD1. The germline gives CDR1 KGHSH, CDR2 LQKENI. V lost 5 bases, J lost 1 base, and 8 bases stayed unmatched. This CDR3 spans 16 amino acids. This chain's CDR3 is CASSRIRDRVQETQYF. DNA of the CDR3: TGTGCCAGCTCAAGGATCCGGGACAGGGTCCAAGAGACCCAGTACTTC.

The rearrangement joins TRBV4-2 to TRBJ2-3, with a weak D call TRBD2 (7 bases). Germline lookup yields CDR1 LGHNA and CDR2 YNFKEQ. V shed 1 base and J shed 1 base, with 9 bases lying between them. This CDR3 has 15 residues. The CDR3 region has the DNA TGTGCCAGCAGCCAAGTAGGGGGGGGCACAGATACGCAGTATTTT. It specifies CASSQVGGGTDTQYF.

A few counts support this clone. V is TRBV18 and J is TRBJ1-5, with TRBD1 matching 11 bases. Germline CDR1 KGHSH, CDR2 LQKENI. This CDR3 is built from 15 residues. The J segment lost 6 bases and the V segment lost 2 bases, leaving 3 bases of the junction unmatched. CDR3 region: CASSPGTGGTQPQHF. The CDR3 bases are TGTGCCAGCTCACCAGGGACAGGGGGAACTCAGCCCCAGCATTTT.

This rearrangement joins TRBV19 to TRBJ1-2; TRBD1 aligns across 10 bases. This CDR3 has 14 amino acids. V lost 3 bases, J lost 6 bases, and 4 bases stayed unmatched. The germline V gene encodes CDR1 LNHDA and CDR2 SQIVND (reference sequence). In DNA, the CDR3 is TGTGCCAGTAGTATCAAGGGGACAGGGGATGGCTACACCTTC. Translation: CASSIKGTGDGYTF.

This rearrangement joins TRBV9 to TRBJ1-3; a weak D match, TRBD1 (5 bases). CDR1 is SGDLS, CDR2 YYNGEE, per germline. V lost 1 base to trimming and J lost 4 bases, with 18 bases between them. The length of the CDR3 is 17 residues. The CDR3 sequence is CASSVPKRQGEGNTIYF. For the CDR3, the DNA is TGTGCCAGCAGCGTACCTAAACGTCAGGGTGAAGGAAACACCATATATTTT.

The chain employs TRBV2 and TRBJ2-4, with 13 bases matching TRBD2. The CDR3 totals 16 residues. The V gene end was trimmed by 7 bases and the J gene end by 6 bases; junction bases not matched to a gene: 9. Germline loops: CDR1 SNHLY, CDR2 FYNNEI. In DNA, the CDR3 is TGTGCCAGCATCAGACTAGCGGGGGGATTGGGAAACATTCAGTACTTC. It encodes CASIRLAGGLGNIQYF.

This clone was picked up one time. The junction does not match germline at one end; this may be a read error. This sequence joins TRBV7-7 and TRBJ2-2; tentatively, D is TRBD2 (5 bases). This CDR3 is built from 12 residues. Germline V gives CDR1 SSHAT, CDR2 FNYEAQ (reference sequence). Here the CDR3 reads CASRYRDGELFF. CDR3 nucleotides: TGTGCTAGCAGATACCGGGACGGGGAGCTGTTTTTT.

This clone was counted between two and nine times. This chain uses TRBV19 with TRBJ1-2; TRBD1 matches 7 bases. This CDR3 has 13 amino acids. The germline V gene encodes CDR1 LNHDA and CDR2 SQIVND (reference sequence). The junction had 5 bases not matched to a gene; V was cut back by 5 bases and J by 5 bases. DNA for the CDR3: TGTGCCAGTAGTCAACAGGGGAATTATGGCTACACCTTC. Translation gives CASSQQGNYGYTF.

V gene TRBV4-1 combines with J gene TRBJ1-2; tentative D call: TRBD1 (5 bases). Trimming left V 1 base short and J 5 bases short, with 11 bases between. The length of the CDR3 is 14 residues. Germline V CDR1 and CDR2: MGHRA, YSYEKL. The CDR3, as DNA: TGCGCCAGCAGCCAAGTCGGGGGGGATTATGGCTACACCTTC. It codes for CASSQVGGDYGYTF.

This rearrangement joins TRBV6-5 to TRBJ1-3; D perhaps matches TRBD1 (5 bases). Germline V gene sequence: CDR1 MNHEY, CDR2 SVGAGI. Trimming stripped 2 bases from V and 0 bases from J, with 11 bases between. This CDR3 has 16 amino acids. CDR3 amino acids: CASSYTGHGSGNTIYF. The CDR3, as DNA: TGTGCCAGCAGTTACACTGGACACGGCTCTGGAAACACCATATATTTT.

On this clone: Different DNA sequences within this sample yield the same CDR3. This chain uses TRBV5-4 with TRBJ2-7; 15 bases agree with TRBD2. There are 16 residues in the CDR3. CDR1 is SGHNT, CDR2 YYREEE, per germline (reference sequence). Unmatched junction bases numbered 1, after V lost 2 bases and J lost 1 base. CDR3 loop: CASSLGTSGGSYEQYF. CDR3 coding DNA: TGTGCCAGCAGCTTAGGGACTAGCGGGGGGTCCTACGAGCAGTACTTC.

J is TRBJ1-2 and V is TRBV3-1 (or the pseudogene TRBV3-2); no clear D gene. V shed 1 base and J shed 4 bases, with 13 bases lying between them. Germline V gene lookup returns CDR1 LGHDT and CDR2 YNNKEL (reference sequence). The CDR3 loop spans 15 amino acids. The CDR3 here is CASSQGAALSYGYTF. The CDR3 DNA reads TGTGCCAGCAGCCAAGGGGCAGCTTTAAGCTATGGCTACACCTTC.

The gene calls are TRBV11-2 and TRBJ2-3; D is possibly TRBD2 (6 bases). This CDR3 region has 14 residues. The V gene's germline CDR1 is SGHAT and CDR2 FQNNGV. V was pared by 2 bases and J by 8 bases, with 14 bases between. The CDR3 is CASSLWGDEGTQYF. The CDR3 DNA follows: TGTGCCAGCAGCTTATGGGGGGATGAGGGTACGCAGTATTTT.

The J gene is TRBJ2-5, the V gene TRBV3-1 (or the pseudogene TRBV3-2); 9 bases are shared with TRBD2. This CDR3 has 16 amino acids. Germline V CDR1 and CDR2: LGHDT, YNNKEL (reference sequence). Trimming removed 1 base from V and 5 bases from J; junction bases left unmatched: 8. The CDR3 nucleotides are TGTGCCAGCAGCCAAGGTCGCGGGGGGGCCGGGGAGACCCAGTACTTC. Translated: CASSQGRGGAGETQYF.